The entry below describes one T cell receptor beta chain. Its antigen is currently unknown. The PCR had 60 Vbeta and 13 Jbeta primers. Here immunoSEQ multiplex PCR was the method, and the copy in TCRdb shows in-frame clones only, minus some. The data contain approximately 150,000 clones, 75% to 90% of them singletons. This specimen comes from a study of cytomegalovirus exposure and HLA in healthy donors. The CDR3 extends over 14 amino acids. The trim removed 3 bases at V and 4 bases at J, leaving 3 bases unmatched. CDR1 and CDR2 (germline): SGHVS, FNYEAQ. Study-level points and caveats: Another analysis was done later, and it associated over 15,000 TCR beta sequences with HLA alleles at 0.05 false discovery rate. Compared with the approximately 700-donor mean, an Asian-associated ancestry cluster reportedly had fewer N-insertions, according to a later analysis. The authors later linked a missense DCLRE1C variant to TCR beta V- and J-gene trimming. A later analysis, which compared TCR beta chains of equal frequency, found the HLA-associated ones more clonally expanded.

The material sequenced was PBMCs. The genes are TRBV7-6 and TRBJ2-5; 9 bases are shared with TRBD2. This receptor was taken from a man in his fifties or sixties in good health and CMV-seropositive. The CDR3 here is CASSLGLALETQYF. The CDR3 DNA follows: TGTGCCAGCAGCTTGGGACTAGCATTAGAGACCCAGTACTTC. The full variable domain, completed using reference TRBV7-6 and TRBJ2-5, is GAGVSQSPRYKVTKRGQDVALRCDPISGHVSLYWYRQALGQGPEFLTYFNYEAQQDKSGLPNDRFSAERPEGSISTLTIQRTEQRDSAMYRCASSLGLALETQYFGPGTRLLVL.